The 27 T cell receptor beta chains given below trace back to one sample, sequenced in a study of human T cells and chemical hapten exposure. The sample's time point: patch test 2, 6 weeks after DPC sensitization. The treatment is: therapeutic diphenylcyclopropenone sensitization with weekly scalp DPC. TCRdb re-analysed the RACE reads in MiXCR, keeping a single row per CDR3 protein. The table shows tens of thousands of distinct CDR3 sequences, with roughly 10% occurring only once. The sample in question was whole blood, obtained in connection with sensitization to the hapten diphenylcyclopropenone (DPC). The receptors shown here come from a woman aged 25 to 45 with alopecia areata. Some clones in this sample may be carry-over from other donors' samples.

This clonotype was observed many times. The V call is TRBV10-3, the J call TRBJ1-1; D ambiguous. V gave up 4 bases and J gave up 4 bases, with 10 bases separating them. CDR1 ENHRY and CDR2 SYGVKD come from the germline V gene. This CDR3 is 13 amino acids long. The CDR3 nucleotides are TGTGCCATCAGTGGTGGGGAGCGCACTGAAGCTTTCTTT. Protein: CAISGGERTEAFF.

Ten or more counts support this clonotype. The chain has TRBV7-2 and TRBJ2-1; 9 bases align to TRBD2. The germline gives CDR1 SGHTA, CDR2 FQGNSA. V trimming: 1 base; J trimming: 0 bases; junction bases outside the gene matches: 1. This CDR3 contains 16 residues. DNA for the CDR3: TGTGCCAGCAGCTTAGAAGCGGGGGGCTCCTACAATGAGCAGTTCTTC. Translating gives CASSLEAGGSYNEQFF. Full variable domain (missing parts from reference TRBV7-2 and TRBJ2-1): GAGVSQSPSNKVTEKGKDVELRCDPISGHTALYWYRQSLGQGLEFLIYFQGNSAPDKSGLPSDRFSAERTGGSVSTLTIQRTQQEDSAVYLCASSLEAGGSYNEQFFGPGTRLTVL.

This clonotype came up a few times. This sequence joins TRBV27 and TRBJ1-1, with TRBD1 matching over 9 bases. Per germline, CDR1 MNHEY and CDR2 SMNVEV (reference sequence). The CDR3 has 15 amino acids. Trimming at V came to 4 bases and at J to 7 bases, leaving 10 bases not matched to a gene. CDR3 DNA sequence: TGTGCCAGCAGTTATCATGACAGGGGGTATGGTGAAGCTTTCTTT. It codes for CASSYHDRGYGEAFF.

In this sample, this clonotype turned up many times. V is TRBV10-2 and J is TRBJ1-5, with D unresolved. Deletions cut 2 bases from V and 0 bases from J, with 2 bases between. Germline V CDR1 and CDR2: WSHSY, SAAADI. This CDR3 comprises 13 residues. CDR3 protein: CASSESSNQPQHF. The DNA for the CDR3 is TGCGCCAGCAGTGAGAGTAGCAATCAGCCCCAGCATTTT.

This clonotype was found many times. This sequence joins TRBV7-9 and TRBJ1-4; D gene ambiguous. The CDR3 sequence is 16 residues long. V was cut by 4 bases and J by 0 bases, with 12 bases left in between. The V gene's germline CDR1 is SEHNR and CDR2 FQNEAQ (reference sequence). CDR3 DNA: TGTGCCAGCAGCTCCTCAACCCCGGCAACTAATGAAAAACTGTTTTTT. Translated, it gives CASSSSTPATNEKLFF.

This clonotype was recorded at least ten times. The chain has TRBV5-1 and TRBJ2-3; TRBD1 aligns across 7 bases. J was trimmed by 2 bases and V by 4 bases; bases with no gene match: 7. Germline CDR1 SGHRS, CDR2 YFSETQ. CDR3 size: 15 residues. The CDR3, as DNA: TGCGCCAGCAGCCGGGACAGCGGATTCACAGATACGCAGTATTTT. As protein: CASSRDSGFTDTQYF.

This clonotype has at least ten counts. V is TRBV10-2 and J is TRBJ1-6; D possibly corresponds to TRBD1 (5 bases). Deletions cut 6 bases from V and 8 bases from J, with 14 bases between. Germline V gives CDR1 WSHSY, CDR2 SAAADI. This CDR3 comprises 14 residues. CDR3 loop: CASRRDLGDSPLHF. CDR3 DNA sequence: TGCGCCAGCAGGCGGGACCTCGGAGATTCACCCCTCCACTTT.

This clonotype was counted ten times or more. This chain joins TRBV27 and TRBJ1-5, with 9 bases aligning to TRBD1. Germline assignment: CDR1 MNHEY and CDR2 SMNVEV (reference sequence). CDR3 length: 14 residues. The junction had 0 bases not matched to a gene; V was cut back by 2 bases and J by 4 bases. The CDR3 DNA reads as TGTGCCAGCAGTTTAGGGACAGGGAATCAGCCCCAGCATTTT. It yields the protein CASSLGTGNQPQHF.

This sequence joins TRBV29-1 and TRBJ1-2, with D tentatively TRBD1 (6 bases). V shed 8 bases and J shed 1 base, with 20 bases lying between them. Germline V gene data show CDR1 as SQVTM and CDR2 as ANQGSEA. CDR3 size: 15 residues. In nucleotides, the CDR3 is TGCAGCCTAAAAAAGGACAGCGGCGTTAACTATGGCTACACCTTC. It specifies CSLKKDSGVNYGYTF. Looking up the rest from reference TRBV29-1 and TRBJ1-2 gives the full variable domain: SAVISQKPSRDICQRGTSLTIQCQVDSQVTMMFWYRQQPGQSLTLIATANQGSEATYESGFVIDKFPISRPNLTFSTLTVSNMSPEDSSIYLCSLKKDSGVNYGYTFGSGTRLTVV.

The genes are TRBV28 and TRBJ2-3; possible D gene TRBD1, 7 bases. CDR1 and CDR2 from the germline V gene are MDHEN and SYDVKM. The CDR3 loop spans 15 amino acids. The ends were cut back, 6 bases at V and 3 bases at J, with 16 bases in the middle. Written as DNA, the CDR3 is TGTGCCAGCAGCTCCCCCCCAGGGGGGACAGATACGCAGTATTTT. Translation: CASSSPPGGTDTQYF.

This clonotype was counted ten times or more. This chain uses TRBV6-5 with TRBJ2-2; D call uncertain. Germline lookup yields CDR1 MNHEY and CDR2 SVGAGI. This CDR3 comprises 14 residues. Trimming left V 6 bases short and J 1 base short, with 9 bases between. CDR3 loop: CASRKVENTGELFF. CDR3 bases: TGTGCCAGCAGGAAGGTGGAGAACACCGGGGAGCTGTTTTTT.

This clonotype appeared many times. The genes are TRBV20-1 and TRBJ1-3; 7 nucleotides agree with TRBD1. CDR1 is DFQATT, CDR2 SNEGSKA, per germline (reference sequence). The V segment lost 3 bases and the J segment 2 bases; nucleotides outside the gene matches: 4. The CDR3 runs to 14 residues. As DNA, the CDR3 is TGCAGTGCTAGCACCAGGGGGACTGGAAACACCATATATTTT. It specifies CSASTRGTGNTIYF.

The chain employs TRBV10-3 and TRBJ2-4; D not resolved. The CDR3 runs 15 residues. The germline V gene has CDR1 ENHRY and CDR2 SYGVKD. The ends were cut back, 1 base at V and 1 base at J, with 8 bases in the middle. CDR3 residues: CAISEWEGAKNIQYF. The DNA for the CDR3 is TGTGCCATCAGTGAGTGGGAAGGGGCCAAAAACATTCAGTACTTC.

This clonotype was seen only a few times. The chain is built from TRBV7-9 and TRBJ2-1, with D maybe TRBD2 (6 bases). The CDR3 spans 14 residues. Per the germline V gene, CDR1 is SEHNR and CDR2 is FQNEAQ (reference sequence). With 5 bases removed from V and 6 bases from J, the gap between germline ends came to 14 bases. The CDR3 coding sequence is TGTGCCAGCAGCGGGCCCGGGAGCCTCAATGAGCAGTTCTTC. Protein: CASSGPGSLNEQFF.

This clonotype was found a few times. The CDR3 coding sequence is TGCAGTGCTAGAGTGCAGGGGGCAGATACGCAGTATTTT. It encodes CSARVQGADTQYF. The rearrangement uses TRBV20-1 and TRBJ2-3, with 7 bases fitting TRBD1. This CDR3 comprises 13 residues. J lost 4 bases, V lost 1 base, and 2 bases had no gene match. Looked up from germline, CDR1 is DFQATT and CDR2 is SNEGSKA (reference sequence).

This clonotype was seen at least ten times. The chain employs TRBV5-1 and TRBJ2-2; TRBD1 is a possible D gene (6 bases). The CDR3 spans 15 residues. Trimming left V 4 bases short and J 4 bases short, with 14 bases between. Per the germline V gene, CDR1 is SGHRS and CDR2 is YFSETQ. DNA of the CDR3: TGCGCCAGCAGCCCGGCAGGACAGTCCACCGGGGAGCTGTTTTTT. This gives the protein CASSPAGQSTGELFF.

This clonotype was picked up many times. The rearrangement uses TRBV28 and TRBJ2-3; the match to TRBD2 covers 11 bases. Germline values: CDR1 MDHEN, CDR2 SYDVKM. This CDR3 comprises 13 residues. With 7 bases clipped from V and 6 bases from J, the junction kept 3 bases outside the gene matches. The CDR3 is CASNLAGGDTQYF. The CDR3 DNA reads as TGTGCCAGCAACCTAGCGGGAGGTGATACGCAGTATTTT.

In the case of this clonotype: A read error is possible here, since a much larger clone lies one base away. The chain has TRBV5-1 and TRBJ2-7; 12 bases agree with TRBD2. V lost 4 bases to trimming and J lost 6 bases; unmatched junction nucleotides: 5. Germline V lookup: CDR1 SGHRS, CDR2 YFSETQ. The CDR3 totals 14 residues. In DNA form, the CDR3 reads TGCGCCAGCAGCGAGGGACTAGCGGGTATCGAGCAGTACTTC. This translates into CASSEGLAGIEQYF.

The sample holds many counts of this clonotype. CDR3 loop: CSVTDSNTGELFF. The CDR3 nucleotides are TGCAGCGTGACAGACAGCAACACCGGGGAGCTGTTTTTT. This chain joins TRBV29-1 and TRBJ2-2; perhaps TRBD1 as D (5 bases). The CDR3 runs to 13 residues. V was cut by 6 bases and J by 2 bases, with 10 bases left in between. In germline, CDR1 is SQVTM, CDR2 ANQGSEA.

In this sample, this clonotype turned up a few times. This chain uses TRBV29-1 with TRBJ2-1; 7 bases are shared with TRBD1. The CDR3 length is 12 residues. Germline V CDR1 and CDR2: SQVTM, ANQGSEA. V was pared by 7 bases and J by 6 bases, with 6 bases of the junction left unmatched. The CDR3 sequence: CSADRFGNEQFF. The CDR3 region has the DNA TGCAGCGCGGACAGGTTTGGCAATGAGCAGTTCTTC.

This chain links TRBV29-1 with TRBJ1-1; a possible D gene is TRBD1 (6 bases). Germline CDR1 SQVTM, CDR2 ANQGSEA. V dropped 6 bases and J dropped 0 bases, with 17 bases sitting between them. This CDR3 spans 15 amino acids. CDR3 protein: CSVEKGQRLNTEAFF. The CDR3 nucleotides are TGCAGCGTGGAAAAAGGACAGCGCCTGAACACTGAAGCTTTCTTT.

The rearrangement links TRBV28 to TRBJ1-2; D not certain. CDR1 is MDHEN and CDR2 is SYDVKM in the germline V gene. The CDR3 extends over 12 amino acids. Trimming cost V 3 bases and J 4 bases, with 6 bases left between them. The CDR3 region has the DNA TGTGCCAGCAGTTTTCCCCGCTATGGCTACACCTTC. It translates to CASSFPRYGYTF.

This clonotype was counted ten times or more. V usage is TRBV12-3 or TRBV12-4 and J usage is TRBJ2-7; D tentatively fits TRBD1 or TRBD2 (5 bases each). With 8 bases removed from V and 1 base from J, the gap between germline ends came to 18 bases. This CDR3 has 15 residues. In nucleotides, the CDR3 is TGTGCCAGCCAGAGGGGCAGGACACCATCCTACGAGCAGTACTTC. Protein sequence: CASQRGRTPSYEQYF.

As regards this clonotype: A read error may explain this, as a much larger clone is one base away. The genes are TRBV12-3 or TRBV12-4 and TRBJ2-2; 12 nucleotides line up with TRBD2. The CDR3 consists of 16 residues. The CDR3 DNA is TGTGCCAGCACCCCCTGGGGACTAGCGGGCACCGGGGAGCAGTTTTTT. This translates into CASTPWGLAGTGEQFF.

The chain is built from TRBV12-3 or TRBV12-4 and TRBJ2-7; TRBD2 might be the D (6 bases). This CDR3 spans 13 amino acids. Between the trimmed V and J ends, which lost 6 bases and 3 bases, there was a span of 12 bases. CDR3 DNA: TGTGCCAGCAGCCGGACTACCGTCTACGAGCAGTACTTC. As protein: CASSRTTVYEQYF.

This clonotype has a count of ten or more. V usage is TRBV7-3 and J usage is TRBJ2-1; 9 bases align to TRBD2. With V trimmed by 5 bases and J by 3 bases, 8 bases remained unmatched. Germline V gene lookup returns CDR1 SGHTA and CDR2 FQGTGA. The CDR3 runs to 16 residues. DNA of the CDR3: TGTGCCAGCAGCCCGAGAGCGGGGGGCCTCTACAATGAGCAGTTCTTC. Translation: CASSPRAGGLYNEQFF.

This clonotype was counted ten times or more. This chain connects TRBV5-1 to TRBJ2-5; D may correspond to TRBD1 or TRBD2 (5 bases each). V was clipped by 3 bases and J by 2 bases, with 11 bases between them. The germline V gene encodes CDR1 SGHRS and CDR2 YFSETQ. This CDR3 is 14 amino acids long. This CDR3 reads CASSSGALQETQYF. The CDR3 region has the DNA TGCGCCAGCAGCTCCGGGGCCCTTCAAGAGACCCAGTACTTC.